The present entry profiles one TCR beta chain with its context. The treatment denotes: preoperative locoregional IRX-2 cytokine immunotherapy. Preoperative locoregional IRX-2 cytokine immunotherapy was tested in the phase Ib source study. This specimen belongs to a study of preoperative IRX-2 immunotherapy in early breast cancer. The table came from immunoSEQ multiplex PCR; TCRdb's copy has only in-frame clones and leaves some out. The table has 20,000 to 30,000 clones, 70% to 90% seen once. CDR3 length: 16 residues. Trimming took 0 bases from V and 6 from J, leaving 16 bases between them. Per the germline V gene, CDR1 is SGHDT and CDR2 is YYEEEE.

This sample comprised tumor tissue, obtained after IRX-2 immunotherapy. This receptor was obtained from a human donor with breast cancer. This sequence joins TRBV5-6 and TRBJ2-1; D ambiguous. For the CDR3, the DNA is TGTGCCAGCAGCTTGGCCTCCCAGGCGTGGGGCAATGAGCAGTTCTTC. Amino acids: CASSLASQAWGNEQFF.